This T cell receptor (beta chain) was found in a study of CD8+CD57+ T cells in acquired aplastic anemia. Study as a whole: Sorted CD4+ and CD8+ cell DNA averaged roughly 3.2 ug. Study results and limitations: Patients and controls shared 25 to 30 CD8+ CDR3 sequences, which appeared highly expressed in patients and within their immunodominant clones.

With regard to this clonotype: The antigen is not known.

The TCR beta profiling, which covered VDJ combination and CDR3 sequence, was carried out using genomic DNA as the template. TCRdb redid the calling of the reads with MiXCR, one entry per CDR3 protein. The data show about 160,000 distinct CDR3 sequences, around half seen once. This CDR3 spans 13 amino acids. Trimming cost V 4 bases and J 6 bases, with 16 bases left between them. The germline V gene encodes CDR1 SQVTM and CDR2 ANQGSEA. Whoever was chosen for sequencing had shown CD8+CD57+ cell expansion by flow cytometry. There were no patients without severe acquired aplastic anemia. Source material: sorted CD4+, CD8+, or CD8+CD57+ T cells (not recorded which) from PBMCs. This chain connects TRBV29-1 to TRBJ2-7; no firm D call. This sequence was found in a human donor with aplastic anemia. CDR3 in DNA: TGCAGCGTTGGGTTGGGCCGTTCTGGCGAGCAGTACTTC. Translation: CSVGLGRSGEQYF.